This T cell receptor (beta chain) derives from a study of control samples from healthy donors and cancer patients. To note about this clone: The sample carries other DNA sequences with the same CDR3.

TCRdb's copy holds only in-frame clones and misses some; the assay was immunoSEQ multiplex PCR. Here the sample spans some 120,000 clones, just under 90% being singletons. Sequencing was done on a sample of blood. The TCR originated in a man aged 25-45 years in good health.

This chain's CDR3 is CAWSAPNTEAFF. CDR3 coding DNA: TGTGCCTGGAGTGCACCAAACACTGAAGCTTTCTTT. The rearrangement uses TRBV30 and TRBJ1-1, with unresolved D. CDR1 GTSNPN and CDR2 SVGIG come from the germline V gene (reference sequence). V shed 1 base and J shed 2 bases, with 5 bases lying between them. There are 12 residues in the CDR3.